This record looks at one TCR beta chain sequence and its context. What it recognizes is unknown. Collection occurred without any documented infections or immune events in donors. The data stem from a study of identifying expanded T cells in peripheral blood. The study's findings and limits: Technical replicates showed 0.9 to 1.5 changed clones; approximately 2 weeks 15 to 20; four weeks 19. Roughly two-week clone count variance significantly increased as total template count grew.

Sequenced by immunoSEQ multiplex PCR; TCRdb stores in-frame clones only, minus some. The sample lists over 90,000 clones, 88% occurring once. The CDR3 spans 13 residues. In germline, CDR1 is LNHDA, CDR2 SQIVND (reference sequence). V was clipped by 6 bases and J by 2 bases, with 9 bases between them. The V call is TRBV19, the J call TRBJ2-3, with D perhaps matching TRBD2 (5 bases). The sequence derives from a person aged 18 to 70 in good health. Sequencing used blood. The CDR3, as DNA: TGTGCCAGTAGCGAGGGTTTCACAGATACGCAGTATTTT. Its protein product is CASSEGFTDTQYF.